This entry concerns a single T cell receptor (beta chain). This clone was observed once. The antigen it recognizes is unknown. Base qualities are not provided; no much larger clone lies one nucleotide away. V is shortened by 7 bases, J by 3 bases, and the region joining them spans 10 bases. CDR3 length: 13 amino acids, cysteine to phenylalanine. Just the 39-base CDR3 DNA is kept, in frame starting at base 1. From a lookup of the germline V gene (reference sequence), CDR1 and CDR2 are LNHDA and SQIVND. The immunoSEQ assay was applied to genomic DNA for TCRB CDR3 sequencing. As for the authors' bioinformatics: Only a few patient CD8+ clones larger than 1% matched published virus-specific TCRB sequences when compared against them. Analyses were restricted to productive TCRB rearrangements. Defining a clone by its unique TCRB CDR3 sequence, the study calculated clonality as a productive clonality index derived from Shannon entropy. To calculate repertoire overlap between two samples, the template counts of each clone were considered relative to each sample's total templates. A correlation with a Spearman r of over 0.55 was found between V-gene usage by flow cytometry and V-gene usage by TCRB sequencing. TCRdb's version of the immuneACCESS table is confined to in-frame rearrangements and falls short of the full clone set. An unresolved V gene accounts for under half of the shortfall where checked; the remainder is of unknown origin. V, J and clone size derive from that table, while D and trimming were established from the DNA sequence. The sample includes 15,000 to 20,000 clones, with about 81% observed a single time. The top ten clonotypes cover around 15% of the sample.

This entry belongs to a study of somatic mutations in cytotoxic T cells in rheumatoid arthritis (dated by TCRdb to 2017 to 2019). In the study overall: Peripheral blood (about 28 ml EDTA) was collected from patients immediately after diagnosis and before any treatment began. Some T-cell populations stained with V beta antibodies were sorted by flow on a FACSAria II or Sony SH800 to nearly 100% purity, with sorted V beta1+ cells additionally subjected to TCRB sequencing. To characterize clonality, the study used TCRB deep sequencing while asking whether somatic mutations are carried by expanded CD8+ T-cell clones in newly diagnosed, untreated rheumatoid arthritis. TCRB deep sequencing covered about 60 patients with rheumatoid arthritis along with about 20 healthy controls. Patient and control groups had essentially identical median ages.

On an AutoMACS, CD4+ and CD8+ cells were isolated via positive magnetic bead selection, and their purity was verified by flow cytometry. After a first flow cytometry screen using a TCR V beta antibody panel, clonal expansions were characterized through TCRB deep sequencing of sorted CD8+ fractions. Ficoll-Paque PLUS density gradient separation was used to isolate peripheral blood mononuclear cells. DNA was extracted from CD4-enriched, CD8-enriched or PBMC samples with Nucleospin Tissue or Tissue XS kits and quantified with a Qubit 2.0 fluorometer. Summary of the overall study and its limitations: The expanded CD8+ clones had unknown antigen targets, and not appearing in virus-specific databases did not rule out that they were virus-specific. The finding that TRBV07 was slightly underrepresented in patients was left unadjusted for multiple comparisons. An increase of CD8+ clonality with age was seen in patients (Spearman r ~ 0.49) but not in healthy controls. There was no significant difference in CD8+ T-cell clonality between rheumatoid arthritis patients and age-matched healthy controls. The largest CD8+ clone made up more than 20% of CD8+ cells in about an eighth of the 65 patients, and blood and synovial fluid shared several identical CD8+ TCRB sequences.

Sample: CD8+ T cells sorted from blood. The V gene is TRBV19 and the J gene is TRBJ2-1; the D segment cannot be called with confidence. The TCR was taken from an adult with rheumatoid arthritis. The sequenced DNA: TGTGCCAGTACCACCGGTCTCTACAATGAGCAGTTCTTC. Its amino acids are CASTTGLYNEQFF.